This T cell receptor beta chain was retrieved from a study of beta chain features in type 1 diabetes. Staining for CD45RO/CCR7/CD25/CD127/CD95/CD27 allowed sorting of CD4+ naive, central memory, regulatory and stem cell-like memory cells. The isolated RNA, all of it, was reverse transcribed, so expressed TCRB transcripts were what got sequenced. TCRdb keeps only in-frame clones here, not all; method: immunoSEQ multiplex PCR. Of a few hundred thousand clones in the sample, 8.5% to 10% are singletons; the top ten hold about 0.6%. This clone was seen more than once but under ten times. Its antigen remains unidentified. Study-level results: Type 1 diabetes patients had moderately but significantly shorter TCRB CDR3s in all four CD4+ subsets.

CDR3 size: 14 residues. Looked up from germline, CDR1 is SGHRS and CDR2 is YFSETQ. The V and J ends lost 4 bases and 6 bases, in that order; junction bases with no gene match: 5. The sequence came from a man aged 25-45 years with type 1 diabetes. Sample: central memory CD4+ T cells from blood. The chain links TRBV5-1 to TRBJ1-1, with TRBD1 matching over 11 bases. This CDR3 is CASSLGQGASEAFF. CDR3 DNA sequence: TGCGCCAGCAGCCTCGGACAGGGGGCTTCTGAAGCTTTCTTT.